This TCR beta chain was retrieved from a study of cytomegalovirus exposure and HLA in healthy donors. V lost 5 bases, J lost 6 bases, and 7 bases stayed unmatched. Germline V CDR1 and CDR2: SEHNR, FQNEAQ (reference sequence). This CDR3 is 15 amino acids long. 13 Jbeta primers and 60 Vbeta primers were used for the PCR. Clones were read by immunoSEQ multiplex PCR, and TCRdb kept only the in-frame ones, dropping some. This table holds about 130,000 clones, 60% to 85% found once. The sequencing input was PBMCs. The chain has TRBV7-9 and TRBJ2-2; the match to TRBD1 covers 9 bases. This receptor was taken from a man between 45 and 60 years old in good health and CMV-seronegative. The CDR3 nucleotides read TGTGCCAGCAGCCCGCCGACAGGGGGGCCCGGGGAGCTGTTTTTT. It yields the protein CASSPPTGGPGELFF.